This TCR beta chain was captured in a study of T-cell reconstitution after alpha-beta-depleted transplantation in children. This clonotype was found a few times. A TCRbeta library incorporating unique molecular identifiers was prepared. TCRdb redid the calling of the PCR reads with MiXCR, one entry per CDR3 protein. The table lists some 500,000 distinct CDR3 sequences, 32% of them singletons. J was trimmed by 1 base and V by 2 bases; bases with no gene match: 10. This CDR3 comprises 20 residues. Germline V CDR1 and CDR2: LGHNT, FRNRAP. The source material was PBMCs from the stem cell graft donor, sampled from the stem cell graft. The genes are TRBV12-5 and TRBJ2-2, with TRBD2 identical over 13 bases. The TCR comes from a human donor who donated a stem cell graft to a child with aplastic anemia. The CDR3 region has the DNA TGTGCTAGTGGTTTGCCCCGTCCTGGACTAGCGGGAGAGAACACCGGGGAGCTGTTTTTT. Residues: CASGLPRPGLAGENTGELFF.